These 9 T cell receptor beta chains were all obtained from the same sample, sequenced in a study of PD-1 blockade in classical Hodgkin lymphoma (dated by TCRdb to about 2020). Library construction relied on the immunoSEQ multiplex PCR assay. The clones in this table, taken by TCRdb from immuneACCESS, are in-frame only. Not every clone is retained; where verified, under half of the shortfall comes from an unresolved V gene, and the cause of the rest is unknown. The sample table lists just under 100,000 clones, roughly 88% of them with a count of one. The ten largest clones add up to less than 15% of the sample. The time point tag for this specimen amounts to: cycle 1 day 1 (C1D1), immediately before nivolumab initiation. Relapse after autologous stem cell transplantation had occurred in all trial patients, and cohorts A, B and C were distinguished by prior brentuximab vedotin exposure. This material consisted of peripheral blood mononuclear cells (PBMCs), taken at baseline. The receptors come from a human donor with classical Hodgkin lymphoma.

This clone was detected once. The rearrangement joins TRBV11-3 to TRBJ2-1, with 16 bases that match TRBD2. V shed 4 bases and J 7 bases; nucleotides not matched to a gene: 1. Germline V lookup: CDR1 SGHNT, CDR2 YENEEA. The CDR3 is made up of 15 amino acids. The CDR3 DNA is TGTGCCAGCAGCTCGGGACTAGCGGGAGGGAATGAGCAGTTCTTC. This gives the protein CASSSGLAGGNEQFF.

The rearrangement links TRBV20-1 to TRBJ2-1, with D unresolved. Germline V gives CDR1 DFQATT, CDR2 SNEGSKA (reference sequence). The CDR3 is 11 residues long. Deletions cut 3 bases from V and 5 bases from J, with 5 bases between. The chain's CDR3 is CSASDNNEQFF. For the CDR3, the DNA is TGCAGTGCTAGCGATAACAATGAGCAGTTCTTC.

V is TRBV7-2 and J is TRBJ1-1; D might be TRBD1 (6 bases). The V and J ends lost 3 bases and 1 base respectively, with 15 bases between them. Germline V gene data show CDR1 as SGHTA and CDR2 as FQGNSA. This CDR3 has 16 amino acids. The CDR3 spells CASSFESGDKNTEAFF. As DNA, the CDR3 is TGTGCCAGCAGCTTTGAGAGCGGGGACAAGAACACTGAAGCTTTCTTT. Supplemented by reference TRBV7-2 and TRBJ1-1, the full variable domain reads GAGVSQSPSNKVTEKGKDVELRCDPISGHTALYWYRQSLGQGLEFLIYFQGNSAPDKSGLPSDRFSAERTGGSVSTLTIQRTQQEDSAVYLCASSFESGDKNTEAFFGQGTRLTVV.

This clone was picked up one time. The rearrangement joins TRBV27 to TRBJ2-2; unclear D gene. V was pared by 5 bases and J by 6 bases, with 10 bases between. This CDR3 has 13 amino acids. Per the germline V gene, CDR1 is MNHEY and CDR2 is SMNVEV (reference sequence). In DNA, the CDR3 is TGTGCCAGCAGTCCCTACGTAGCCGGGGAGCTGTTTTTT. Its protein product is CASSPYVAGELFF.

V usage is TRBV6-5 and J usage is TRBJ1-5; D is unclear. CDR3 length: 14 amino acids. Germline V lookup: CDR1 MNHEY, CDR2 SVGAGI. The V end lost 5 bases, the J end lost 8 bases, and 16 bases lay between the germline ends. The CDR3 loop reads CASSGNAGVKPQHF. The DNA of the CDR3 is TGTGCCAGCAGTGGTAATGCGGGTGTAAAGCCCCAGCATTTT.

This clone has only a few counts. The J gene is TRBJ2-1, the V gene TRBV6-5; no clear D gene. From germline, CDR1 is MNHEY and CDR2 SVGAGI. This CDR3 comprises 16 residues. Between the trimmed V and J ends, which lost 0 bases and 0 bases, there was a span of 9 bases. CDR3 loop: CASSYSRESSYNEQFF. CDR3 DNA sequence: TGTGCCAGCAGTTACTCACGCGAGTCCTCCTACAATGAGCAGTTCTTC.

The chain carries TRBV9 and TRBJ2-5; D assignment may be TRBD1 or TRBD2 (5 bases each). Germline lookup yields CDR1 SGDLS and CDR2 YYNGEE. CDR3 length equals 14 residues. V was shortened by 4 bases and J by 2 bases, with 12 bases between the two germline ends. CDR3 sequence reads: CASSPLGVQETQYF. The CDR3 DNA reads TGTGCCAGCAGCCCCTTGGGGGTTCAAGAGACCCAGTACTTC.

V is TRBV18 and J is TRBJ2-6, with D possibly matching TRBD1 (6 bases). The germline V gene has CDR1 KGHSH and CDR2 LQKENI. V lost 1 base and J 3 bases, leaving 16 bases between the germline ends. The CDR3 is 18 amino acids. The CDR3 DNA is TGTGCCAGCTCACCACTAGGAACAGGGAGTGGTGGGGCCAACGTCCTGACTTTC. Protein: CASSPLGTGSGGANVLTF.

This rearrangement joins TRBV7-6 to TRBJ2-5, with TRBD2 as a possible D gene (6 bases). CDR3 size: 18 residues. Germline V gene sequence: CDR1 SGHVS, CDR2 FNYEAQ. V was cut by 5 bases and J by 0 bases, with 22 bases left in between. CDR3 nucleotide sequence: TGTGCCAGCAGCCGAGGAAGGTTAAAGGAGGGGTACCAAGAGACCCAGTACTTC. It yields the protein CASSRGRLKEGYQETQYF.